A single sample is the source of the 22 T cell receptor beta chains below, sequenced in a study of tumor-infiltrating lymphocytes in primary liver carcinoma (dated 2017 in TCRdb). The data were produced on an Illumina HiSeq 2500. A constant-region primer and ProtoScript II reverse transcriptase were used to reverse-transcribe TCRbeta-specific cDNA from about 500 ng total RNA. Construction of the TCRbeta libraries relied on three nested rounds of multiplex PCR, following a slightly modified ARM-PCR procedure. Multiplex TRBV1-TRBV30 forward primers and a Cbeta reverse primer were used in the first two PCR rounds, each of which was run for around 9 cycles. In TCRdb, the public reads were trimmed at Q25 with fastp and aligned with MiXCR, with productive beta chains retained. Every CDR3 protein is listed once, alongside the most common genes and DNA of its rows. The sample table records 180,000 or so distinct CDR3 sequences; 50% to 75% of these occur just once. In total, the top ten clones hold 70% to 80% of the sample.

Blood RNA was extracted from unsorted whole blood using TRIzol reagent, and germline DNA was obtained with the DNeasy Blood & Tissue kit. Sequencing was carried out using peripheral blood. All receptors come from a man aged 40-49 years with primary liver carcinoma and hepatitis B virus infection.

A remark on this clonotype: The missing conserved phenylalanine or tryptophan at the end of this CDR3 makes a read error likely. The chain is built from TRBV6-6 and TRBJ1-6; 9 positions match TRBD1. Germline V lookup: CDR1 MNHNY, CDR2 SVGAGI (reference sequence). There are 17 residues in the CDR3. V lost 7 bases and J lost 0; bases outside the gene matches: 7. The DNA for the CDR3 is TGTGCCAGCACTCACACAGGGGGCGCCTCCTATAATTCACCCCTCCACCTT. This sequence encodes CASTHTGGASYNSPLHL.

This clonotype was observed a few times. The junction differs from germline at one of its ends, possibly a read error. This chain links TRBV5-1 with TRBJ2-7; D might be TRBD2 (5 bases). CDR1 and CDR2 (germline): SGHRS, YFSETQ. The CDR3 spans 13 residues. The CDR3 spells CTSRSAGGYEQYF. CDR3 in DNA: TGCACCAGCAGGTCGGCGGGTGGCTACGAGCAGTACTTC.

This clonotype was seen more than once but under ten times. V and J are TRBV6-6 and TRBJ2-7, with D possibly matching TRBD2 (6 bases). V lost 2 bases and J lost 0, with 14 bases in between. CDR1 is MNHNY, CDR2 SVGAGI, per germline (reference sequence). This CDR3 has 16 residues. The CDR3 here is CASSYRRAEGSYEQYF. CDR3 nucleotide sequence: TGTGCCAGCAGTTACCGGAGGGCCGAGGGCTCCTACGAGCAGTACTTC.

The chain recombines TRBV4-1 with TRBJ2-2; D call uncertain. This CDR3 region has 14 residues. V gave up 2 bases and J gave up 0 bases, with 4 bases separating them. Germline lookup yields CDR1 MGHRA and CDR2 YSYEKL. CDR3 sequence (DNA): TGCGCCAGCAGCCAAAGAACGAACACCGGGGAGCTGTTTTTT. Amino acids: CASSQRTNTGELFF.

The chain joins TRBV11-2 to TRBJ2-7; D is ambiguous. This CDR3 comprises 14 residues. With 0 bases removed from V and 7 bases from J, the gap between germline ends came to 13 bases. Germline V gives CDR1 SGHAT, CDR2 FQNNGV. The chain's CDR3 is CASSLESGWFEQYF. CDR3 nucleotides: TGTGCCAGCAGCTTAGAATCTGGGTGGTTTGAGCAGTACTTC.

In its sample, this clonotype was seen many times. The chain uses TRBV29-1 and TRBJ2-4; D is uncertain. CDR1 SQVTM and CDR2 ANQGSEA come from the germline V gene. Trimming cost V 4 bases and J 4 bases, with 11 bases left between them. This CDR3 spans 13 amino acids. CDR3 in amino acids: CSVAPQAKNIQYF. CDR3 in DNA: TGCAGCGTTGCCCCGCAGGCTAAAAACATTCAGTACTTC.

The V gene is TRBV4-1, the J gene TRBJ1-4; 12 bases fit TRBD1. Per germline, CDR1 MGHRA and CDR2 YSYEKL. The ends lost 4 bases at V and 7 bases at J; junction bases unmatched: 16. CDR3 length: 19 residues. The chain's CDR3 is CASSRRGGQGADLSEKLFF. CDR3 in DNA: TGCGCCAGCAGCCGGCGGGGGGGACAGGGGGCCGACCTTTCTGAAAAACTGTTTTTT.

Notes on this clonotype: This may come from a read error, since a much larger clone is one base off. V gene TRBV6-2 or TRBV6-3 combines with J gene TRBJ2-7; 11 bases line up with TRBD1. CDR1 MNHEY and CDR2 SVGEGT come from the germline V gene. The CDR3 extends over 15 amino acids. CDR3 DNA sequence: TGTGTCAGCAGCTCCCCGGGACAGGGGGACGACGAGCAGTACTTC. This codes for CVSSSPGQGDDEQYF.

This rearrangement joins TRBV6-1 to TRBJ2-3; D not certain. CDR1 and CDR2 from the germline V gene are MNHNS and SASEGT. V lost 7 bases and J lost 0, with 11 bases in between. The CDR3 consists of 14 residues. This CDR3 is CASNGAFSTDTQYF. CDR3 DNA sequence: TGTGCCAGCAACGGCGCGTTTAGCACAGATACGCAGTATTTT.

This chain uses TRBV5-6 with TRBJ1-6; 8 bases are a match to TRBD1. CDR3 length: 15 residues. Germline V CDR1 and CDR2: SGHDT, YYEEEE. Trimming at V came to 3 bases and at J to 17 bases, leaving 16 bases not matched to a gene. The CDR3 loop reads CASSSTQGGALQIHF. DNA of the CDR3: TGTGCCAGCAGCTCTACACAGGGGGGGGCCCTCCAAATCCACTTT.

Concerning this clonotype: Just one base apart from a much larger clone, this may be a read error. This rearrangement joins TRBV29-1 to TRBJ2-3, with TRBD2 as a possible D gene (6 bases). Germline-derived CDR1 and CDR2 are SQVTM and ANQGSEA. Trimming removed 8 bases at V and 6 bases at J, with 15 bases between. CDR3 size: 12 residues. The CDR3 sequence: CSTAGLGDTQYF. For the CDR3, the DNA is TGCAGCACCGCGGGGTTAGGGGATACGCAGTATTTT.

V and J are TRBV4-1 and TRBJ1-2; TRBD1 is a possible D gene (6 bases). CDR3 size: 13 residues. V was pared by 6 bases and J by 2 bases, with 10 bases between. Germline lookup yields CDR1 MGHRA and CDR2 YSYEKL. The CDR3 coding sequence is TGCGCCAGCAGGGACAGTCAGAACTATGGCTACACCTTC. Its translation: CASRDSQNYGYTF.

The genes are TRBV12-3 or TRBV12-4 and TRBJ1-5; the D gene is possibly TRBD1 (5 bases). There are 13 residues in the CDR3. V gave up 7 bases and J gave up 7 bases, with 14 bases separating them. The DNA of the CDR3 is TGTGCCAGCAACCAGGGAGGGTGGCAGCCCCAGCATTTT. This codes for CASNQGGWQPQHF.

This clonotype has just one count. In this CDR3 the conserved last residue, phenylalanine or tryptophan, is missing, so a read error is likely. V is TRBV11-2 and J is TRBJ2-5; D unresolved. The CDR3 spans 12 residues. Germline CDR1 is SGHAT and CDR2 is FQNNGV. The CDR3 loop reads CASSQAQETQYL. CDR3 nucleotide sequence: TGTGCCAGCAGCCAGGCGCAAGAGACACAGTACCTC.

As regards this clonotype: A much larger clone lies a single base off, so this may be a read error. This chain uses TRBV29-1 with TRBJ2-4, with 7 bases fitting TRBD2. CDR3 length: 14 residues. Germline loops: CDR1 SQVTM, CDR2 ANQGSEA. J lost 7 bases, V lost 6 bases, and 12 bases had no gene match. CDR3 sequence (DNA): TGCAGCGTCGCGTCCCAGCAGGGAGGGAACATTCAGTACTTC. It yields the protein CSVASQQGGNIQYF. Using reference TRBV29-1 and TRBJ2-4 for the parts outside the CDR3, the full variable domain is SAVISQKPSRDICQRGTSLTIQCQVDSQVTMMFWYRQQPGQSLTLIATANQGSEATYESGFVIDKFPISRPNLTFSTLTVSNMSPEDSSIYLCSVASQQGGNIQYFGAGTRLSVL.

V is TRBV29-1 and J is TRBJ1-1; no definite D call. Germline assignment: CDR1 SQVTM and CDR2 ANQGSEA. The CDR3 totals 13 residues. V was trimmed by 4 bases and J by 4 bases, leaving 13 bases between them. DNA for the CDR3: TGCAGCGTTGGAAAGGGAACTAGCACTGAAGCTTTCTTT. It is translated as CSVGKGTSTEAFF.

The chain links TRBV12-3 or TRBV12-4 to TRBJ2-3; 10 bases agree with TRBD2. J was trimmed by 5 bases and V by 4 bases; bases with no gene match: 9. The CDR3 consists of 16 residues. The DNA for the CDR3 is TGTGCCAGCAGTTCCCTCACTAGCGGGGTTAGAGATACGCAGTATTTT. As protein: CASSSLTSGVRDTQYF.

The rearrangement uses TRBV12-3 or TRBV12-4 and TRBJ2-3, with a weak D call TRBD2 (6 bases). The CDR3 totals 15 residues. V dropped 9 bases and J dropped 0 bases, with 16 bases sitting between them. CDR3 sequence (DNA): TGTGCCAGTAGCCAAGGCGGGATAAGCACAGATACGCAGTATTTT. This gives the protein CASSQGGISTDTQYF.

There are a few counts of this clonotype. V usage is TRBV12-3 or TRBV12-4 and J usage is TRBJ1-4; the D gene is possibly TRBD1 (5 bases). CDR3 length: 14 residues. V gave up 5 bases and J gave up 8 bases, with 15 bases separating them. This chain's CDR3 is CASSLRGEGEKLFF. In DNA, the CDR3 is TGTGCCAGCAGTCTCCGGGGCGAGGGAGAAAAACTGTTTTTT.

This clonotype showed up many times. V is TRBV11-2 and J is TRBJ2-3; 7 bases agree with TRBD2. CDR1 is SGHAT, CDR2 FQNNGV, per germline. The CDR3 sequence is 13 residues long. V lost 6 bases, J lost 1 base, and 1 base stayed unmatched. This CDR3 is CASRRGGTDTQYF. CDR3 coding DNA: TGTGCCAGCAGACGGGGGGGCACAGATACGCAGTATTTT. The full variable domain, completed using reference TRBV11-2 and TRBJ2-3, is EAGVAQSPRYKIIEKRQSVAFWCNPISGHATLYWYQQILGQGPKLLIQFQNNGVVDDSQLPKDRFSAERLKGVDSTLKIQPAKLEDSAVYLCASRRGGTDTQYFGPGTRLTVL.

This sequence joins TRBV6-5 and TRBJ2-1, with D possibly matching TRBD1 (8 bases). The germline V and J ends were trimmed by 6 bases and 15 bases, with 21 bases remaining between them. CDR3 size: 13 residues. Germline CDR1 and CDR2: MNHEY and SVGAGI. The CDR3 coding sequence is TGTGCCAGCAGCTCAGCGGGACAGGATCTTTTGTTCTTC. Encoded protein: CASSSAGQDLLFF.

With respect to this clonotype: The junction shows a germline mismatch at one end, possibly a read error. This chain links TRBV11-2 with TRBJ2-3, with 7 bases matching TRBD2. The CDR3 is made up of 15 amino acids. The germline V gene encodes CDR1 SGHAT and CDR2 FQNNGV. CDR3 DNA sequence: TGTACCAGCAGCTCAGTGGGGAGGGCCGCTGATACGCAGTATTTT. Translating it yields CTSSSVGRAADTQYF.